The sequence of this T cell receptor beta chain was determined in a study of cytomegalovirus exposure and HLA in healthy donors. As to this clone: The antigen remains undetermined.

The PCR had 60 Vbeta and 13 Jbeta primers. Generated by immunoSEQ multiplex PCR, the TCRdb table keeps only in-frame clones and is missing some. The data contain about 210,000 clones, around 80% of them seen just once; the ten biggest clones take up about 6%. The CDR3 loop spans 17 amino acids. Germline CDR1 reads SGDLS; CDR2 reads YYNGEE. V was pared by 1 base and J by 4 bases, with 9 bases of the junction left unmatched. Study results and limitations: Clonal expansion was found to be greater in HLA-associated TCR beta chains than in equally common others in a later analysis.

The source of this sequence is a man in his forties in good health and CMV-seropositive. The sample comprised PBMCs. The chain couples TRBV9 to TRBJ2-2; 8 nucleotides line up with TRBD2. The DNA for the CDR3 is TGTGCCAGCAGCGTACCCCCGGGGGGGGGCGTCACCGGGGAGCTGTTTTTT. This codes for CASSVPPGGGVTGELFF.